Below, 23 T cell receptor beta chains from the same sample are listed, as sequenced in a study of Ad26.COV2.S vaccination and SARS-CoV-2 variants. As for treatment: around 19 received Ad26.COV2.S at low or high dose, single or two shots; roughly five received placebo; per-sample allocation not given. The samples date from day 63 after the first vaccine or placebo injection. This table comes from immunoSEQ multiplex PCR, and its TCRdb copy is limited to in-frame clones, with some not included. The data show fewer than 600,000 clones, with 89% seen just once and 1.5% to 2% held by the top ten. The source was peripheral blood, collected in a trial of Ad26.COV2.S vaccine versus placebo. These receptors originate from a person aged 18-65 years who received the Ad26.COV2.S COVID-19 vaccine or a placebo.

This chain uses TRBV27 with TRBJ2-7; 7 nucleotides match TRBD1. Germline CDR1 and CDR2: MNHEY and SMNVEV (reference sequence). J lost 3 bases, V lost 6 bases, and 8 bases had no gene match. This CDR3 is built from 14 residues. The CDR3 region has the DNA TGTGCCAGCAGCTTACTCGGGACAGTCTACGAGCAGTACTTC. Amino acids: CASSLLGTVYEQYF.

This chain joins TRBV9 and TRBJ2-1; 7 bases align to TRBD1. CDR3 size: 17 residues. CDR1 and CDR2 from the germline V gene are SGDLS and YYNGEE. Trimming cost V 4 bases and J 0 bases; bases outside gene matches: 10. In DNA form, the CDR3 reads TGTGCCAGCAGCCAGGGGCGACAGGGCCGCTCCTACAATGAGCAGTTCTTC. It translates to CASSQGRQGRSYNEQFF.

This sequence joins TRBV2 and TRBJ2-7; unclear D gene. The CDR3 is 13 residues long. Germline V gives CDR1 SNHLY, CDR2 FYNNEI. V was shortened by 4 bases and J by 2 bases, with 9 bases between the two germline ends. The CDR3 DNA is TGTGCCAGCAGTGCGGCTGAAACCTACGAGCAGTACTTC. Its protein product is CASSAAETYEQYF.

This sequence joins TRBV10-3 and TRBJ2-7; D assignment may be TRBD1 or TRBD2 (5 bases each). The germline V gene encodes CDR1 ENHRY and CDR2 SYGVKD. V lost 6 bases, J lost 2 bases, and 11 bases lay in between. The CDR3 is 13 amino acids. The CDR3 sequence is CAIRGDAAYEQYF. The CDR3 region has the DNA TGTGCCATCAGGGGGGACGCCGCCTACGAGCAGTACTTC.

This rearrangement joins TRBV19 to TRBJ2-5, with 7 bases matching TRBD1. The V gene's germline CDR1 is LNHDA and CDR2 SQIVND (reference sequence). There are 14 residues in the CDR3. J lost 1 base, V lost 4 bases, and 3 bases had no gene match. As DNA, the CDR3 is TGTGCCAGTAGTAAGGGACAGATCCAAGAGACCCAGTACTTC. Translated, it gives CASSKGQIQETQYF.

The V and J genes are TRBV2 and TRBJ2-1; the D is unclear. CDR1 is SNHLY and CDR2 is FYNNEI in the germline V gene. This CDR3 is built from 14 residues. With 9 bases removed from V and 2 bases from J, the gap between germline ends came to 14 bases. For the CDR3, the DNA is TGTGCCAGTATCCTGGGTATTCCCTACAATGAGCAGTTCTTC. It specifies CASILGIPYNEQFF.

CDR3 protein: CASSYSGPGEAYEQYF. For the CDR3, the DNA is TGTGCCAGCAGTTACTCGGGACCGGGGGAGGCCTACGAGCAGTACTTC. The V gene is TRBV6-5, the J gene TRBJ2-7; a weak D match, TRBD2 (6 bases). In germline, CDR1 is MNHEY, CDR2 SVGAGI. The ends were cut back, 0 bases at V and 2 bases at J, with 14 bases in the middle. The CDR3 is 16 amino acids.

The chain is built from TRBV10-1 and TRBJ2-7; TRBD2 matches 13 bases. Germline assignment: CDR1 WNHNN and CDR2 SYGVQD (reference sequence). CDR3 size: 15 residues. The junction had 3 bases not matched to a gene; V was cut back by 3 bases and J by 4 bases. Here the CDR3 reads CASSEGTSGIYEQYF. The CDR3 nucleotides are TGCGCCAGCAGTGAAGGGACTAGCGGGATTTACGAGCAGTACTTC.

The chain joins TRBV7-3 to TRBJ2-1; 9 bases map to TRBD2. The V and J ends lost 5 bases and 8 bases, in that order; junction bases with no gene match: 7. The CDR3 length is 14 residues. From germline, CDR1 is SGHTA and CDR2 FQGTGA. CDR3 coding DNA: TGTGCCAGCAGCCCCGGACTAGCGTGGCATGAGCAGTTCTTC. This sequence encodes CASSPGLAWHEQFF.

J is TRBJ1-6 and V is TRBV30; unclear D gene. The germline V gene has CDR1 GTSNPN and CDR2 SVGIG (reference sequence). The V and J ends lost 3 bases and 7 bases respectively, with 10 bases between them. The CDR3 sequence is 13 residues long. CDR3 coding DNA: TGTGCCTGGAGCCCAGGTAACAATTCACCCCTCCACTTT. Translated: CAWSPGNNSPLHF.

This chain links TRBV6-5 with TRBJ1-5; no reliable D call. Trimming cost V 0 bases and J 9 bases, with 12 bases left between them. The CDR3 extends over 14 amino acids. Germline V CDR1 and CDR2: MNHEY, SVGAGI. The CDR3 protein is CASSYSSALRPQHF. CDR3 DNA: TGTGCCAGCAGTTACTCGAGCGCCCTGAGGCCCCAGCATTTT.

This sequence joins TRBV7-9 and TRBJ1-1; TRBD1 agrees at 7 bases. Germline V lookup: CDR1 SEHNR, CDR2 FQNEAQ (reference sequence). This CDR3 is built from 15 residues. Germline trimming cut 6 bases from V and 1 base from J; bases unmatched to any gene: 8. The CDR3 DNA sequence: TGTGCCAGCAGTATGATACACAGGGGGAACACTGAAGCTTTCTTT. Amino acid sequence: CASSMIHRGNTEAFF.

The J gene is TRBJ2-1, the V gene TRBV7-5; the table's D call TRBD1 went unverified against the DNA. TRBV7-5 is an annotated pseudogene. This CDR3 is 17 amino acids long. In nucleotides, the CDR3 is TGTGCCAGAAGCTTAGGGGCCGAGGGGCAGGGGTGGAATGAGCAGTTCTTC. Translated: CARSLGAEGQGWNEQFF.

The chain has TRBV18 and TRBJ1-1; D not certain. V shed 5 bases and J shed 1 base, with 11 bases lying between them. Germline V gives CDR1 KGHSH, CDR2 LQKENI. This CDR3 comprises 14 residues. The CDR3 coding sequence is TGTGCCAGCTCAGGCGGGCATAGGAACACTGAAGCTTTCTTT. It yields the protein CASSGGHRNTEAFF.

This chain links TRBV6-1 with TRBJ1-2; D gene unclear. Per germline, CDR1 MNHNS and CDR2 SASEGT. The CDR3 is 16 amino acids. Trimming stripped 2 bases from V and 3 bases from J, with 16 bases between. The CDR3 DNA follows: TGTGCCAGCAGTGAATTCGTGACGGGAAGTGACTATGGCTACACCTTC. Translated: CASSEFVTGSDYGYTF.

In DNA, the CDR3 is TGCGCCAGCAGCTTGGACAGGGTCATGGGCGAGCAGTACTTC. It is translated as CASSLDRVMGEQYF. The chain is built from TRBV5-1 and TRBJ2-7, with D maybe TRBD1 (6 bases). Germline assignment: CDR1 SGHRS and CDR2 YFSETQ. This CDR3 is built from 14 residues. V was pared by 0 bases and J by 6 bases, with 13 bases between.

The chain links TRBV6-2 or TRBV6-3 to TRBJ1-2, with D perhaps TRBD1 (5 bases). Deletions cut 2 bases from V and 7 bases from J, with 11 bases between. CDR3 length: 13 residues. CDR1 and CDR2 (germline): MNHEY, SVGEGT. As DNA, the CDR3 is TGTGCCAGCAGTTACACGGGGGTTTCTGGCTACACCTTC. This codes for CASSYTGVSGYTF.

The V call is TRBV2, the J call TRBJ2-1; TRBD1 matches 7 bases. CDR1 SNHLY and CDR2 FYNNEI come from the germline V gene. The trim removed 8 bases at V and 8 bases at J, leaving 9 bases unmatched. CDR3 length equals 13 residues. The CDR3 loop is CASLSDRWDEQFF. CDR3 coding DNA: TGTGCCAGCTTATCGGACAGGTGGGATGAGCAGTTCTTC.

This chain connects TRBV18 to TRBJ1-6; 7 nucleotides align to TRBD1. V lost 6 bases, J lost 6 bases, and 8 bases stayed unmatched. CDR1 is KGHSH and CDR2 is LQKENI in the germline V gene. The CDR3 covers 15 residues. DNA of the CDR3: TGTGCCAGCTCGCGACAGGGAGCGGGTAATTCACCCCTCCACTTT. Translating gives CASSRQGAGNSPLHF. Full variable domain (rest looked up from reference TRBV18 and TRBJ1-6): NAGVMQNPRHLVRRRGQEARLRCSPMKGHSHVYWYRQLPEEGLKFMVYLQKENIIDESGMPKERFSAEFPKEGPSILRIQQVVRGDSAAYFCASSRQGAGNSPLHFGNGTRLTVT.

The sample holds one count of this clone. The genes are TRBV5-1 and TRBJ1-4; possibly TRBD1 for D (5 bases). The length of the CDR3 is 16 residues. The ends were cut back, 2 bases at V and 3 bases at J, with 14 bases in the middle. Looked up from germline, CDR1 is SGHRS and CDR2 is YFSETQ. This CDR3 reads CASSFSGVTANEKLFF. DNA of the CDR3: TGCGCCAGCAGCTTTTCGGGGGTGACAGCTAATGAAAAACTGTTTTTT.

The rearrangement links TRBV24-1 to TRBJ1-2; D unclear. Trimming shortened V by 3 bases and J by 0 bases, and 1 base separated the two germline ends. Per the germline V gene, CDR1 is KGHDR and CDR2 is SFDVKD. The CDR3 loop spans 12 amino acids. The CDR3 DNA sequence: TGTGCCACCAGTGATGCTAACTATGGCTACACCTTC. This codes for CATSDANYGYTF.

This chain uses TRBV7-6 with TRBJ1-1; 7 bases fit TRBD1. The CDR3 runs to 14 residues. CDR1 is SGHVS, CDR2 FNYEAQ, per germline. Trimming took 5 bases from V and 3 from J; bases not matched to a gene: 6. The DNA of the CDR3 is TGTGCCAGCAGCCAAACAGGGGAGTACACTGAAGCTTTCTTT. Residues: CASSQTGEYTEAFF. The full variable domain, completed using reference TRBV7-6 and TRBJ1-1, is GAGVSQSPRYKVTKRGQDVALRCDPISGHVSLYWYRQALGQGPEFLTYFNYEAQQDKSGLPNDRFSAERPEGSISTLTIQRTEQRDSAMYRCASSQTGEYTEAFFGQGTRLTVV.

This chain joins TRBV7-8 and TRBJ1-2, with D tentatively TRBD1 (6 bases). The CDR3 has 13 residues. V shed 0 bases and J shed 7 bases, with 9 bases lying between them. Germline values: CDR1 SGHVS, CDR2 FQNEAQ. In DNA form, the CDR3 reads TGTGCCAGCAGCTTAGCGGACAGCTTTGGCTACACCTTC. Translation gives CASSLADSFGYTF. The full variable domain, completed using reference TRBV7-8 and TRBJ1-2, is GAGVSQSPRYKVAKRGQDVALRCDPISGHVSLFWYQQALGQGPEFLTYFQNEAQLDKSGLPSDRFFAERPEGSVSTLKIQRTQQEDSAVYLCASSLADSFGYTFGSGTRLTVV.